Each of the 30 T cell receptor beta chains below was sequenced from the same sample in a study of blood T cell repertoires in COVID-19 (dated by TCRdb to the early 2020s). The method was the immunoSEQ multiplex PCR assay. This immuneACCESS table, as held by TCRdb, lists in-frame sequences with V and J called but not all clones. Of the missing ones, under half trace to an unresolved V gene in checked studies; the others have no known cause. The sample profile shows some 200,000 clones; around 86% of them were found once. The leading ten clones occupy roughly 5.7% of the sample. Input material: peripheral blood. The receptor source for this set is an older man with acute or convalescent COVID-19.

The chain has TRBV7-8 and TRBJ2-5, with 7 bases lining up with TRBD2. The V gene's germline CDR1 is SGHVS and CDR2 FQNEAQ. This CDR3 is 15 amino acids long. With 3 bases clipped from V and 4 bases from J, the junction kept 8 bases outside the gene matches. The CDR3 reads CASSFGGSSLETQYF. CDR3 nucleotides: TGTGCCAGCAGCTTCGGCGGGAGTTCTCTAGAGACCCAGTACTTC.

V usage is TRBV1 and J usage is TRBJ2-3; the table calls TRBD1, which could not be checked here. TRBV1 is described as a pseudogene. The length of the CDR3 is 16 residues. CDR3 residues: CTSSRQPGQGGDTQYF. CDR3 coding DNA: TGCACCAGCAGCCGTCAACCGGGACAGGGGGGGGATACGCAGTATTTT.

V and J are TRBV5-1 and TRBJ2-7; 7 bases align to TRBD2. With V trimmed by 4 bases and J by 7 bases, 14 bases remained unmatched. CDR3 length: 15 residues. CDR1 is SGHRS and CDR2 is YFSETQ in the germline V gene. The CDR3 DNA follows: TGCGCCAGCAGCACCTCCGGGACTACCTACGCGGAGCAGTACTTC. It encodes CASSTSGTTYAEQYF. Based on the CDR3 plus reference TRBV5-1 and TRBJ2-7, the full variable domain is KAGVTQTPRYLIKTRGQQVTLSCSPISGHRSVSWYQQTPGQGLQFLFEYFSETQRNKGNFPGRFSGRQFSNSRSEMNVSTLELGDSALYLCASSTSGTTYAEQYFGPGTRLTVT.

The chain links TRBV24-1 to TRBJ1-5, with D possibly matching TRBD1 (5 bases). V was pared by 4 bases and J by 6 bases, with 9 bases between. The CDR3 totals 13 residues. The V gene's germline CDR1 is KGHDR and CDR2 SFDVKD. CDR3 amino acids: CATSEVGVQPQHF. CDR3 nucleotides: TGTGCCACCAGTGAGGTAGGGGTTCAGCCCCAGCATTTT.

The chain carries TRBV15 and TRBJ2-7; 10 bases fit TRBD2. Germline CDR1 LNHNV, CDR2 YYDKDF (reference sequence). The CDR3 is 19 residues long. Trimming at V came to 0 bases and at J to 3 bases, leaving 14 bases not matched to a gene. The CDR3 DNA is TGTGCCACCAGCAGAGATCGGGGGGCCTTAGCGGGAGGACGCTACGAGCAGTACGTC. Its protein is CATSRDRGALAGGRYEQYV.

V is TRBV5-4 and J is TRBJ2-5; D is unclear. The CDR3 has 14 amino acids. V was trimmed by 1 base and J by 2 bases, leaving 9 bases between them. The germline V gene has CDR1 SGHNT and CDR2 YYREEE (reference sequence). The CDR3 DNA is TGTGCCAGCAGCTTGCGAGCTACGCAAGAGACCCAGTACTTC. It translates to CASSLRATQETQYF.

The rearrangement links TRBV5-1 to TRBJ2-5; D gene ambiguous. Per germline, CDR1 SGHRS and CDR2 YFSETQ. This CDR3 is built from 16 residues. The V and J ends lost 0 bases and 4 bases respectively, with 16 bases between them. CDR3 in DNA: TGCGCCAGCAGCTTGGGGGCCGCATCCTCCTCAGAGACCCAGTACTTC. Its protein is CASSLGAASSSETQYF.

The chain combines TRBV2 with TRBJ2-1, with D perhaps TRBD2 (6 bases). Per the germline V gene, CDR1 is SNHLY and CDR2 is FYNNEI. This CDR3 is built from 16 residues. Trimming left V 3 bases short and J 9 bases short, with 21 bases between. In DNA, the CDR3 is TGTGCCAGCAGTGACGTTAGCGGTCGTCTAGGAGGTGAGCAGTTCTTC. Protein product: CASSDVSGRLGGEQFF.

The rearrangement uses TRBV19 and TRBJ1-2, with D tentatively TRBD1 (5 bases). Between the trimmed V and J ends, which lost 6 bases and 3 bases, there was a span of 20 bases. This CDR3 has 16 amino acids. CDR1 is LNHDA and CDR2 is SQIVND in the germline V gene (reference sequence). CDR3 amino acids: CASSPYVPGDDYGYTF. DNA for the CDR3: TGTGCCAGTAGCCCATACGTCCCGGGGGATGACTATGGCTACACCTTC.

The J gene is TRBJ1-3, the V gene TRBV21-1; the D call in the table, TRBD1, was not verified against the DNA. TRBV21-1 is marked as a pseudogene. The CDR3 runs to 19 residues. For the CDR3, the DNA is TGTGCCAGCAAAAACCGGGACAGGGGGAAACCTTACTCTGGAAACACCATATATTTT. Translated: CASKNRDRGKPYSGNTIYF.

The V and J genes are TRBV10-3 and TRBJ2-7; 8 bases match TRBD1. CDR1 and CDR2 (germline): ENHRY, SYGVKD. This CDR3 spans 13 amino acids. The V gene end was trimmed by 11 bases and the J gene end by 5 bases; junction bases not matched to a gene: 11. The CDR3 protein is CALRPGGVDEQYF. As DNA, the CDR3 is TGTGCCCTTCGACCAGGGGGCGTGGACGAGCAGTACTTC.

This clone was recorded only once. This rearrangement joins TRBV7-6 to TRBJ2-3; TRBD2 aligns across 15 bases. This CDR3 contains 19 residues. V lost 0 bases to trimming and J lost 1 base; unmatched junction nucleotides: 5. The germline V gene has CDR1 SGHVS and CDR2 FNYEAQ. CDR3 nucleotides: TGTGCCAGCAGCTTAGCTGTGGGACTAGCGGGAGGTGGCACAGATACGCAGTATTTT. Protein sequence: CASSLAVGLAGGGTDTQYF.

The chain's CDR3 is CASSLKPGDNSPLHF. In DNA form, the CDR3 reads TGTGCCAGCAGTTTAAAGCCAGGGGACAATTCACCCCTCCACTTT. V is TRBV27 and J is TRBJ1-6; D is perhaps TRBD1 (6 bases). The V gene's germline CDR1 is MNHEY and CDR2 SMNVEV (reference sequence). This CDR3 has 15 residues. V dropped 2 bases and J dropped 7 bases, with 12 bases sitting between them.

The gene calls are TRBV28 and TRBJ2-7; 10 nucleotides match TRBD2. Per the germline V gene, CDR1 is MDHEN and CDR2 is SYDVKM. J lost 7 bases, V lost 6 bases, and 6 bases had no gene match. The CDR3 extends over 13 amino acids. The CDR3 nucleotides are TGTGCCAGCAGATTAGCGGGAGGATCTGAGCAGTACTTC. Its translation: CASRLAGGSEQYF.

Remarks on this clone: An end of the junction does not agree with germline; a read error may underlie this. The chain has TRBV10-3 and TRBJ2-1; 7 nucleotides agree with TRBD1. Germline V gene lookup returns CDR1 ENHRY and CDR2 SYGVKD. This CDR3 spans 15 amino acids. The CDR3 region has the DNA TGTGCCATCAGTGCGCCGGGACAGTCCTCCAATGAGCAGTTCTTC. This encodes CAISAPGQSSNEQFF.

The CDR3 DNA reads as TGTGCCACAACTACACAGGGGCTTGGTCGCCGGGAGACCCAGTACTTC. Translation gives CATTTQGLGRRETQYF. V and J are TRBV28 and TRBJ2-5; the match to TRBD1 covers 7 bases. Trimming took 10 bases from V and 5 from J; bases not matched to a gene: 19. CDR3 length: 16 residues. Germline V gene data show CDR1 as MDHEN and CDR2 as SYDVKM.

V gene TRBV15 combines with J gene TRBJ1-5, with 8 bases aligning to TRBD1. Trimming at V came to 0 bases and at J to 3 bases, leaving 10 bases not matched to a gene. The CDR3 sequence is 18 residues long. Looked up from germline, CDR1 is LNHNV and CDR2 is YYDKDF (reference sequence). In DNA form, the CDR3 reads TGTGCCACCAGCAGAGATCCCCCGCGGACAGGGAACAATCAGCCCCAGCATTTT. Amino acids: CATSRDPPRTGNNQPQHF.

The rearrangement uses TRBV7-2 and TRBJ2-7, with 10 bases identical to TRBD1. Germline V gene sequence: CDR1 SGHTA, CDR2 FQGNSA. V lost 5 bases and J lost 8; bases outside the gene matches: 12. The CDR3 extends over 15 amino acids. The CDR3 coding sequence is TGTGCCAGCAGCCAGAACTCGGGACAGGGGATAAAGCAGTACTTC. Amino acid sequence: CASSQNSGQGIKQYF.

This clone was seen only once. The chain combines TRBV5-1 with TRBJ2-3, with TRBD2 matching 7 bases. Losses at the gene ends were 8 bases for V and 0 bases for J; bases not matched to a gene: 6. CDR3 length: 14 residues. Per germline, CDR1 SGHRS and CDR2 YFSETQ. CDR3 in DNA: TGCGCCAGTACCCCTAGCGGAAGCACAGATACGCAGTATTTT. Protein sequence: CASTPSGSTDTQYF.

V is TRBV27 and J is TRBJ1-1; TRBD1 matches 11 bases. J lost 5 bases, V lost 4 bases, and 21 bases had no gene match. Germline values: CDR1 MNHEY, CDR2 SMNVEV (reference sequence). The CDR3 has 20 residues. The CDR3 loop reads CASSSRTGGGPRGLRTEAFF. CDR3 nucleotides: TGTGCCAGCAGTTCAAGGACAGGGGGCGGCCCAAGGGGTTTAAGGACTGAAGCTTTCTTT.

The chain recombines TRBV5-5 with TRBJ1-4, with TRBD1 matching over 9 bases. This CDR3 has 17 residues. Trimming removed 0 bases from V and 7 bases from J; junction bases left unmatched: 10. Germline V lookup: CDR1 SGHKS, CDR2 YYEKEE (reference sequence). CDR3 amino acids: CASSLAVNRGLGEKLFF. The DNA for the CDR3 is TGTGCCAGCAGCTTGGCCGTTAACAGGGGGCTGGGTGAAAAACTGTTTTTT.

The chain couples TRBV7-9 to TRBJ2-1, with TRBD2 matching 9 bases. The V gene end was trimmed by 2 bases and the J gene end by 4 bases; junction bases not matched to a gene: 12. Germline values: CDR1 SEHNR, CDR2 FQNEAQ (reference sequence). CDR3 size: 18 residues. The DNA for the CDR3 is TGTGCCAGCAGCTTAAGGTTAGCGGGAGACGGGCGGTACAATGAGCAGTTCTTC. Protein product: CASSLRLAGDGRYNEQFF.

The CDR3 nucleotides read TGTGCCAGCAGCTTTTCTGGCAAGGGGGAAAAACTGTTTTTT. It encodes CASSFSGKGEKLFF. V is TRBV11-2 and J is TRBJ1-4, with a weak D call TRBD1 (5 bases). From germline, CDR1 is SGHAT and CDR2 FQNNGV. Trimming shortened V by 3 bases and J by 8 bases, and 13 bases separated the two germline ends. The CDR3 is 14 amino acids. The full variable domain, completed using reference TRBV11-2 and TRBJ1-4, is EAGVAQSPRYKIIEKRQSVAFWCNPISGHATLYWYQQILGQGPKLLIQFQNNGVVDDSQLPKDRFSAERLKGVDSTLKIQPAKLEDSAVYLCASSFSGKGEKLFFGSGTQLSVL.

This clone has more than one count but fewer than ten. The same CDR3 is also encoded by other DNA sequences in this sample. The chain links TRBV18 to TRBJ2-5; TRBD1 agrees at 8 bases. V shed 3 bases, J shed 3 bases, and the junction held 3 bases outside the gene matches. There are 14 residues in the CDR3. The germline CDR1 and CDR2 sequences are KGHSH and LQKENI. CDR3 sequence reads: CASSPSTGEETQYF. The CDR3 DNA reads as TGTGCCAGCTCACCCTCGACAGGGGAAGAGACCCAGTACTTC.

This clone was detected only once. The V gene is TRBV6-6, the J gene TRBJ1-6; D not resolved. This CDR3 is 14 amino acids long. V was trimmed by 2 bases and J by 9 bases, leaving 11 bases between them. Germline V gene lookup returns CDR1 MNHNY and CDR2 SVGAGI (reference sequence). This chain's CDR3 is CASSYPESGSPLHF. CDR3 nucleotides: TGTGCCAGCAGTTACCCGGAATCAGGTTCACCCCTCCACTTT.

This clone was picked up a small number of times. The chain joins TRBV5-1 to TRBJ1-2; a weak D match, TRBD1 (5 bases). Germline assignment: CDR1 SGHRS and CDR2 YFSETQ. Trimming left V 4 bases short and J 4 bases short, with 14 bases between. The CDR3 loop spans 14 amino acids. The CDR3 DNA sequence: TGCGCCAGCAGCCCGGCGGGGGGATTCTATGGCTACACCTTC. It translates to CASSPAGGFYGYTF.

V and J are TRBV28 and TRBJ1-6, with D perhaps matching TRBD1 (6 bases). Trimming shortened V by 4 bases and J by 5 bases, and 15 bases separated the two germline ends. The CDR3 has 16 residues. Germline values: CDR1 MDHEN, CDR2 SYDVKM. DNA for the CDR3: TGTGCCAGCAGTTCCGCGTACAGGGTTGATAATTCACCCCTCCACTTT. As protein: CASSSAYRVDNSPLHF.

V usage is TRBV27 and J usage is TRBJ2-5; TRBD2 matches 8 bases. The CDR3 covers 16 residues. CDR1 and CDR2 from the germline V gene are MNHEY and SMNVEV (reference sequence). The V gene end was trimmed by 5 bases and the J gene end by 1 base; junction bases not matched to a gene: 9. As DNA, the CDR3 is TGTGCCAGCAGTCTCCTTGGCGGGAGGCTCCAAGAGACCCAGTACTTC. The encoded protein is CASSLLGGRLQETQYF.

This rearrangement joins TRBV4-3 to TRBJ2-3, with D tentatively TRBD2 (6 bases). Between the trimmed V and J ends, which lost 0 bases and 2 bases, there was a span of 12 bases. This CDR3 is 16 amino acids long. Looked up from germline, CDR1 is LGHNA and CDR2 is YSLEER. CDR3 protein: CASSQDWGVITDTQYF. The CDR3 coding sequence is TGCGCCAGCAGCCAAGATTGGGGGGTTATCACAGATACGCAGTATTTT.

The chain uses TRBV3-1 (or the pseudogene TRBV3-2) and TRBJ1-3, with 7 bases matching TRBD1. Germline CDR1 reads LGHDT; CDR2 reads YNNKEL (reference sequence). V gave up 5 bases and J gave up 0 bases; unmatched junction bases: 4. This CDR3 comprises 15 residues. The CDR3 spells CASSTGALSGNTIYF. The CDR3 DNA reads TGTGCCAGCAGCACAGGGGCCCTCTCTGGAAACACCATATATTTT.